These 27 T cell receptor beta chains came from one sample sequenced in a study of T cells in Graves' hyperthyroidism and ophthalmopathy. There were TCR beta CDR3 regions amplified from RNA transcripts. Primed by the HTBI set, a first-round RT-PCR was run on the TCR CDR3. MiXCR, applied by TCRdb to the multiplex PCR reads, yields one record per CDR3 protein. The data hold about half a million distinct CDR3 sequences, with about 20% observed a single time. The sequenced material came from blood. These receptors were obtained from a man aged 40-55 years with Graves' ophthalmopathy.

This clonotype has a single count. A much larger clone differs from this one at a single base, so this may be a read error. The genes are TRBV27 and TRBJ1-6; D possibly corresponds to TRBD1 (6 bases). From germline, CDR1 is MNHEY and CDR2 SMNVEV (reference sequence). There are 15 residues in the CDR3. CDR3 in DNA: TGTGCCAGCAGTTTTGAAGGGACACTTAATTCACCCCTCCGCTTT. Encoded protein: CASSFEGTLNSPLRF.

This sequence joins TRBV24-1 and TRBJ1-1; D ambiguous. V shed 6 bases and J shed 1 base, with 8 bases lying between them. Germline V gene data show CDR1 as KGHDR and CDR2 as SFDVKD. This CDR3 spans 13 amino acids. In DNA, the CDR3 is TGTGCCACCAGTAGAGACGGGAACACTGAAGCTTTCTTT. Its translation: CATSRDGNTEAFF.

The V gene is TRBV30, the J gene TRBJ1-1; 7 bases map to TRBD1. The CDR3 runs 14 residues. J gave up 4 bases and V 4 bases, and 9 bases lay outside the gene matches. Germline values: CDR1 GTSNPN, CDR2 SVGIG (reference sequence). The CDR3 region has the DNA TGTGCCTGGAAGGCAGGGGGGGTAGGCACTGAAGCTTTCTTT. This encodes CAWKAGGVGTEAFF.

V is TRBV18 and J is TRBJ1-6, with D maybe TRBD1 (5 bases). This CDR3 contains 16 residues. Trimming removed 2 bases from V and 4 bases from J, with 12 bases in between. CDR1 and CDR2 (germline): KGHSH, LQKENI. The CDR3 bases are TGTGCCAGCTCACCAAGCGCCGGGGGGTATAATTCACCCCTCCACTTT. It specifies CASSPSAGGYNSPLHF.

The CDR3 loop reads CSVERQGALTDTQYF. The CDR3 DNA sequence: TGCAGCGTTGAAAGACAGGGGGCGCTTACAGATACGCAGTATTTT. This rearrangement joins TRBV29-1 to TRBJ2-3; TRBD1 matches at 10 bases. CDR1 is SQVTM and CDR2 is ANQGSEA in the germline V gene. J was trimmed by 3 bases and V by 2 bases; bases with no gene match: 5. The CDR3 loop spans 15 amino acids.

This clonotype came up a few times. The chain recombines TRBV7-8 with TRBJ2-7; D gene ambiguous. CDR1 SGHVS and CDR2 FQNEAQ come from the germline V gene. V lost 6 bases to trimming and J lost 3 bases, with 18 bases between them. The CDR3 spans 15 residues. The CDR3 DNA follows: TGTGCCAGCAGGCTCAGGACGGACCCTATCTACGAGCAGTACTTC. This gives the protein CASRLRTDPIYEQYF.

This chain links TRBV28 with TRBJ2-7; 7 positions agree with TRBD1. The CDR3 loop spans 17 amino acids. CDR1 is MDHEN and CDR2 is SYDVKM in the germline V gene. Trimming removed 3 bases from V and 0 bases from J; junction bases left unmatched: 11. The CDR3 region is CASSFDGTARSSYEQYF. In DNA form, the CDR3 reads TGTGCCAGCAGTTTCGACGGGACAGCCCGAAGCTCCTACGAGCAGTACTTC.

Many counts were recorded for this clonotype. The V gene is TRBV3-1, the J gene TRBJ1-1, with a possible D match to TRBD1 (5 bases). Germline CDR1 is LGHDT and CDR2 is YNNKEL (reference sequence). V lost 4 bases, J lost 2 bases, and 17 bases lay in between. The CDR3 runs 16 residues. CDR3 region: CASSPRGGGFNTEAFF. The CDR3 bases are TGTGCCAGCAGCCCGCGCGGGGGAGGCTTTAACACTGAAGCTTTCTTT.

This clonotype was observed at least ten times. The chain uses TRBV30 and TRBJ2-3; perhaps D is TRBD1 or TRBD2 (5 bases each). V was shortened by 4 bases and J by 0 bases, with 8 bases between the two germline ends. CDR3 length equals 13 residues. From germline, CDR1 is GTSNPN and CDR2 SVGIG (reference sequence). In nucleotides, the CDR3 is TGTGCCTGGAACCGGGACAGCACAGATACGCAGTATTTT. This encodes CAWNRDSTDTQYF.

This clonotype occurred many times. The genes are TRBV7-2 and TRBJ2-2, with 7 bases that match TRBD2. This CDR3 is 17 amino acids long. V shed 2 bases, J shed 0 bases, and the junction held 6 bases outside the gene matches. Germline V gene sequence: CDR1 SGHTA, CDR2 FQGNSA. The CDR3 protein is CASSLSNREANTGELFF. CDR3 sequence (DNA): TGTGCCAGCAGCTTAAGTAATCGGGAGGCGAACACCGGGGAGCTGTTTTTT.

This clonotype has a handful of counts. The gene calls are TRBV7-6 and TRBJ1-2; D might be TRBD1 (6 bases). This CDR3 region has 14 residues. CDR1 and CDR2 from the germline V gene are SGHVS and FNYEAQ. V lost 5 bases and J 4 bases, leaving 14 bases between the germline ends. The CDR3 sequence is CASSPGGRAYGYTF. The CDR3 nucleotides read TGTGCCAGCAGCCCCGGGGGCAGGGCCTATGGCTACACCTTC.

This clonotype was seen a few times. V gene TRBV19 combines with J gene TRBJ2-3; 13 bases fit TRBD2. Losses at the gene ends were 4 bases for V and 0 bases for J; bases not matched to a gene: 10. CDR1 is LNHDA, CDR2 SQIVND, per germline (reference sequence). The CDR3 is made up of 19 amino acids. CDR3 DNA: TGTGCCAGTAGTACATACGGACTAGCGGGGGACCTAAGCACAGATACGCAGTATTTT. Its protein product is CASSTYGLAGDLSTDTQYF.

The chain employs TRBV7-3 and TRBJ2-3, with 9 bases lining up with TRBD2. This CDR3 has 19 amino acids. The V gene end was trimmed by 2 bases and the J gene end by 0 bases; junction bases not matched to a gene: 12. Per the germline V gene, CDR1 is SGHTA and CDR2 is FQGTGA. The CDR3 DNA is TGTGCCAGCAGCTTACTCGGCGGGGGGGGACAAATAAGCACAGATACGCAGTATTTT. Translation gives CASSLLGGGGQISTDTQYF. The whole variable domain, filled in from reference TRBV7-3 and TRBJ2-3, reads GAGVSQTPSNKVTEKGKYVELRCDPISGHTALYWYRQSLGQGPEFLIYFQGTGAADDSGLPNDRFFAVRPEGSVSTLKIQRTERGDSAVYLCASSLLGGGGQISTDTQYFGPGTRLTVL.

This clonotype was picked up one time. One end of the junction varies from germline; a read error may be responsible. DNA for the CDR3: TGCGCCAGCAGCCAAGACAGTGGCGGCACCGCCTTC. Translation: CASSQDSGGTAF. The chain is built from TRBV4-1 and TRBJ1-2; D not resolved. The CDR3 contains 12 residues. Germline V gives CDR1 MGHRA, CDR2 YSYEKL.

This clonotype was recorded many times. The chain joins TRBV7-9 to TRBJ1-2; D possibly corresponds to TRBD1 (5 bases). V lost 5 bases and J 4 bases, leaving 11 bases between the germline ends. This CDR3 region has 13 residues. CDR1 is SEHNR, CDR2 FQNEAQ, per germline (reference sequence). The CDR3 DNA sequence: TGTGCCAGCAGCGTAAGGGGTGGCTATGGCTACACCTTC. Translated, it gives CASSVRGGYGYTF.

This clonotype has only a few counts. V usage is TRBV6-2 or TRBV6-3 and J usage is TRBJ2-3, with TRBD2 matching over 7 bases. V lost 6 bases and J lost 8; bases outside the gene matches: 8. The CDR3 is made up of 13 amino acids. Germline CDR1 and CDR2: MNHEY and SVGEGT. The chain's CDR3 is CASRAPGGGTQYF. In nucleotides, the CDR3 is TGTGCCAGCAGAGCCCCGGGGGGAGGTACGCAGTATTTT.

The genes are TRBV6-1 and TRBJ2-3; TRBD1 or TRBD2 may be the D gene (5 bases each). The germline V gene encodes CDR1 MNHNS and CDR2 SASEGT. The V end was cut by 5 bases, the J end by 3 bases, with 12 bases between. This CDR3 comprises 14 residues. CDR3 loop: CASSWGISTDTQYF. CDR3 coding DNA: TGTGCCAGCAGTTGGGGGATTTCAACAGATACGCAGTATTTT.

Ten or more counts support this clonotype. Here the CDR3 DNA reads TGTGCCAGCTCACCGACAGGGAACCAGCCCCAGCATTTT. Translated: CASSPTGNQPQHF. This chain links TRBV18 with TRBJ1-5, with 7 bases matching TRBD1. The CDR3 loop spans 13 amino acids. With 3 bases clipped from V and 7 bases from J, the junction kept 3 bases outside the gene matches. CDR1 and CDR2 (germline): KGHSH, LQKENI.

A few counts support this clonotype. J is TRBJ2-2 and V is TRBV11-2, with D possibly matching TRBD1 (5 bases). Trimming left V 7 bases short and J 9 bases short, with 9 bases between. Per the germline V gene, CDR1 is SGHAT and CDR2 is FQNNGV. The CDR3 sequence is 11 residues long. The DNA of the CDR3 is TGTGCCAGCAAAGGGGCTTGGGAGCTGTTTTTT. This sequence encodes CASKGAWELFF.

At least ten counts were recorded for this clonotype. The V gene is TRBV27, the J gene TRBJ2-2; 9 nucleotides match TRBD2. This CDR3 region has 17 residues. CDR1 is MNHEY, CDR2 SMNVEV, per germline (reference sequence). The junction had 3 bases not matched to a gene; V was cut back by 0 bases and J by 1 base. CDR3 sequence: CASSLSASGVNTGELFF. CDR3 bases: TGTGCCAGCAGTTTATCTGCTAGCGGGGTGAACACCGGGGAGCTGTTTTTT.

Turning to this clonotype: With a much larger clone just one base away, this may be a read error. This chain joins TRBV20-1 and TRBJ2-1; 7 nucleotides align to TRBD1. The CDR3 spans 13 residues. Trimming at V came to 6 bases and at J to 10 bases, leaving 12 bases not matched to a gene. CDR1 and CDR2 (germline): DFQATT, SNEGSKA (reference sequence). Here the CDR3 reads CSAPTGAVGEQFF. In nucleotides, the CDR3 is TGCAGTGCGCCAACAGGGGCGGTTGGCGAGCAGTTCTTC.

In its sample, this clonotype was seen many times. The rearrangement joins TRBV7-2 to TRBJ2-5; D is perhaps TRBD2 (6 bases). V was trimmed by 5 bases and J by 1 base, leaving 14 bases between them. CDR3 size: 15 residues. Looked up from germline, CDR1 is SGHTA and CDR2 is FQGNSA. The CDR3 nucleotides read TGTGCCAGCAGCCAACAATGGACTACCCAAGAGACCCAGTACTTC. It yields the protein CASSQQWTTQETQYF.

The chain uses TRBV5-1 and TRBJ2-1; TRBD2 matches 7 bases. CDR1 SGHRS and CDR2 YFSETQ come from the germline V gene. CDR3 length: 15 residues. V dropped 3 bases and J dropped 6; count of bases not matched to a gene: 9. CDR3 coding DNA: TGCGCCAGCAGCTCACGGACTAGTATTGGCAATGAGCAGTTCTTC. The encoded protein is CASSSRTSIGNEQFF.

This clonotype was counted many times. This chain connects TRBV2 to TRBJ2-1, with 7 nucleotides matching TRBD1. Germline assignment: CDR1 SNHLY and CDR2 FYNNEI. V lost 8 bases, J lost 7 bases, and 11 bases stayed unmatched. This CDR3 region has 14 residues. The DNA for the CDR3 is TGTGCCAGCTTACCCCGACAGGGACGGAATGAGCAGTTCTTC. Its translation is CASLPRQGRNEQFF.

This clonotype was detected only a few times. J is TRBJ2-4 and V is TRBV5-1, with 7 bases identical to TRBD2. V dropped 5 bases and J dropped 7; count of bases not matched to a gene: 9. CDR1 and CDR2 from the germline V gene are SGHRS and YFSETQ. The length of the CDR3 is 14 residues. CDR3 protein: CASRVAGEGNIQYF. In DNA, the CDR3 is TGCGCCAGCAGGGTCGCGGGAGAGGGGAACATTCAGTACTTC.

This clonotype is a singleton in its sample. The gene calls are TRBV20-1 and TRBJ1-5, with D possibly TRBD1 on 6 matching bases. The CDR3 covers 16 residues. Germline assignment: CDR1 DFQATT and CDR2 SNEGSKA (reference sequence). Trimming stripped 1 base from V and 3 bases from J, with 16 bases between. The CDR3 loop is CSARVFLGGINQPQHF. CDR3 bases: TGCAGTGCTAGAGTTTTCCTCGGGGGCATCAATCAGCCCCAGCATTTT.

Only a few counts were recorded for this clonotype. V and J are TRBV28 and TRBJ1-2; no reliable D call. In germline, CDR1 is MDHEN, CDR2 SYDVKM. This CDR3 contains 12 residues. V gave up 5 bases and J gave up 8 bases, with 12 bases separating them. The CDR3 here is CASSDPAGGYTF. The CDR3, as DNA: TGTGCCAGCAGTGACCCGGCGGGCGGCTACACCTTC.